The 9 T cell receptor beta chains given below trace back to one sample, sequenced in a study of shared clonotypes between healthy human individuals. Produced via immunoSEQ multiplex PCR; TCRdb's table is partial and in-frame only. This table has about 2 million clones, approximately 95% appearing once. The sequenced sample was naive CD4+ T cells sorted from blood. Subset noted: CD45RA+ positively selected. Source of these receptors: a man between 18 and 29 years old in good health.

A word on this clone: The same CDR3 also results from other DNA sequences found in this sample. The V call is TRBV7-2, the J call TRBJ2-5; a possible D gene is TRBD1 (6 bases). V lost 0 bases to trimming and J lost 2 bases, with 7 bases between them. Germline CDR1 and CDR2: SGHTA and FQGNSA. The CDR3 extends over 14 amino acids. CDR3: CASSLAGQQETQYF. The CDR3 bases are TGTGCCAGCAGCTTAGCGGGACAACAAGAGACCCAGTACTTC.

The rearrangement joins TRBV19 to TRBJ2-7; 7 bases agree with TRBD2. There are 15 residues in the CDR3. The germline gives CDR1 LNHDA, CDR2 SQIVND (reference sequence). After removal of 3 bases from V and 2 bases from J, the junction contained 7 bases not matched to a gene. The CDR3 DNA reads as TGTGCCAGTAGTATGGGCGAGCGGGGCACCTACGAGCAGTACTTC. Its protein is CASSMGERGTYEQYF.

The CDR3 DNA reads TGTGCCAGCAGCGCAGGACAGGGGGTAGCCAAAAACATTCAGTACTTC. Residues: CASSAGQGVAKNIQYF. The rearrangement joins TRBV9 to TRBJ2-4, with 10 bases fitting TRBD1. CDR1 and CDR2 (germline): SGDLS, YYNGEE. V lost 3 bases and J lost 0; bases outside the gene matches: 3. The CDR3 is made up of 16 amino acids.

The gene calls are TRBV4-1 and TRBJ2-7; 11 bases map to TRBD2. Germline V gene data show CDR1 as MGHRA and CDR2 as YSYEKL. Unmatched junction bases numbered 4, after V lost 4 bases and J lost 2 bases. CDR3 length: 15 amino acids. The CDR3 nucleotides are TGCGCCAGCAGCCCAGGGACTAGCGGAACCTACGAGCAGTACTTC. Protein product: CASSPGTSGTYEQYF.

This rearrangement joins TRBV6-1 to TRBJ1-2, with a possible D match to TRBD1 (6 bases). This CDR3 spans 13 amino acids. V lost 5 bases and J lost 4, with 11 bases in between. In germline, CDR1 is MNHNS, CDR2 SASEGT. CDR3 nucleotide sequence: TGTGCCAGCAGTCTTATGACAGGCTATGGCTACACCTTC. This sequence encodes CASSLMTGYGYTF.

The genes are TRBV2 and TRBJ2-7, with a weak D call TRBD1 (5 bases). The CDR3 runs 12 residues. Germline CDR1 reads SNHLY; CDR2 reads FYNNEI. The V end was cut by 9 bases, the J end by 6 bases, with 15 bases between. The chain's CDR3 is CASNDPGIEQYF. In DNA form, the CDR3 reads TGTGCCAGTAATGACCCAGGGATCGAGCAGTACTTC. Together with reference TRBV2 and TRBJ2-7, the CDR3 gives the full variable domain: EPEVTQTPSHQVTQMGQEVILRCVPISNHLYFYWYRQILGQKVEFLVSFYNNEISEKSEIFDDQFSVERPDGSNFTLKIRSTKLEDSAMYFCASNDPGIEQYFGPGTRLTVT.

The V call is TRBV2, the J call TRBJ1-4; 7 bases agree with TRBD1. Germline-derived CDR1 and CDR2 are SNHLY and FYNNEI. Losses at the gene ends were 5 bases for V and 5 bases for J; bases not matched to a gene: 5. The CDR3 loop spans 14 amino acids. The CDR3 DNA follows: TGTGCCAGCAGTTGGGGGACAGCAAATGAAAAACTGTTTTTT. Protein: CASSWGTANEKLFF.

V usage is TRBV25-1 and J usage is TRBJ1-2, with no clear D. This CDR3 is built from 14 residues. The V gene lost 5 bases and the J gene lost 2 bases, with 12 bases spanning the gap. The V gene's germline CDR1 is MGHDK and CDR2 SYGVNS. The CDR3 protein is CASSQTDKNYGYTF. CDR3 nucleotide sequence: TGTGCCAGCAGTCAGACTGACAAAAACTATGGCTACACCTTC.

The V and J genes are TRBV19 and TRBJ1-1, with 8 bases aligning to TRBD1. The germline gives CDR1 LNHDA, CDR2 SQIVND (reference sequence). Trimming at V came to 3 bases and at J to 5 bases, leaving 11 bases not matched to a gene. The length of the CDR3 is 16 residues. CDR3 loop: CASSIGQGRRRTEAFF. The DNA of the CDR3 is TGTGCCAGTAGTATTGGACAGGGAAGGAGAAGGACTGAAGCTTTCTTT.